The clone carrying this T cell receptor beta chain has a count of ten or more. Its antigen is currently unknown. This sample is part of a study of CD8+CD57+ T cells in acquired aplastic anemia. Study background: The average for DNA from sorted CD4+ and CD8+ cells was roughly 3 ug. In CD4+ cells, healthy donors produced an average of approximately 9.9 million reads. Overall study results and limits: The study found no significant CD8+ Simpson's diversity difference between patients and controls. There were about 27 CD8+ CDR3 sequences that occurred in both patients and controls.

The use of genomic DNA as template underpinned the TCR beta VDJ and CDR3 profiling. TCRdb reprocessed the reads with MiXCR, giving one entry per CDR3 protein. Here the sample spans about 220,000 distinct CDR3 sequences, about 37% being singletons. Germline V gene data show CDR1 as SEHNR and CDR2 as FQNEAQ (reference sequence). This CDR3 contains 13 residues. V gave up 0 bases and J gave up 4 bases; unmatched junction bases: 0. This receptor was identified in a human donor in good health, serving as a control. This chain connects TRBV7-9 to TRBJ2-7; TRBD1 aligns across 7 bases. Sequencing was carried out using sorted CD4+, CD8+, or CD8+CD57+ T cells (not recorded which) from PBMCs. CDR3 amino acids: CASSLATGYEQYF. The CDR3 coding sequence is TGTGCCAGCAGCTTAGCGACAGGGTACGAGCAGTACTTC.